Below are 13 T cell receptor beta chains sequenced from a single sample in a study of blood T cell repertoires in COVID-19. Method: immunoSEQ multiplex PCR; TCRdb's copy keeps in-frame clones and lacks some. The data hold 150,000 to 200,000 clones, with around 90% observed a single time. The sample was peripheral blood. The source is a man in his sixties with acute or convalescent COVID-19.

This clone was seen only once. V gene TRBV5-1 combines with J gene TRBJ1-2; D is unresolved. CDR3 length: 14 residues. The ends were cut back, 4 bases at V and 3 bases at J, with 13 bases in the middle. Per germline, CDR1 SGHRS and CDR2 YFSETQ. The CDR3 protein is CASSLGQLDYGYTF. The CDR3 DNA follows: TGCGCCAGCAGCCTTGGGCAGCTCGACTATGGCTACACCTTC.

This clone was detected ten times or more. The gene calls are TRBV6-2 or TRBV6-3 and TRBJ2-7; weak D call: TRBD2 (6 bases). Germline CDR1 is MNHEY and CDR2 is SVGEGT. V was clipped by 5 bases and J by 0 bases, with 11 bases between them. CDR3 length equals 14 residues. CDR3 amino acids: CASSRGLNSYEQYV. The DNA for the CDR3 is TGTGCCAGCAGTAGGGGACTCAACTCCTACGAGCAGTACGTC.

The chain joins TRBV5-1 to TRBJ2-7; 7 positions match TRBD1. The CDR3 consists of 15 residues. The ends lost 5 bases at V and 0 bases at J; junction bases unmatched: 8. Germline CDR1 is SGHRS and CDR2 is YFSETQ. Here the CDR3 DNA reads TGCGCCAGCAGTTACTACAGGGGTACCTCCTACGAGCAGTACTTC. Amino acids: CASSYYRGTSYEQYF.

This chain uses TRBV4-3 with TRBJ2-1, with 13 bases identical to TRBD2. V dropped 3 bases and J dropped 4; count of bases not matched to a gene: 0. The CDR3 consists of 15 residues. CDR1 is LGHNA, CDR2 YSLEER, per germline. CDR3 sequence reads: CASSQGLAGYNEQFF. CDR3 in DNA: TGCGCCAGCAGCCAGGGACTAGCGGGATACAATGAGCAGTTCTTC.

The chain joins TRBV19 to TRBJ1-5, with 9 bases identical to TRBD1. The CDR3 extends over 15 amino acids. Germline trimming cut 1 base from V and 7 bases from J; bases unmatched to any gene: 5. CDR1 is LNHDA and CDR2 is SQIVND in the germline V gene (reference sequence). Written as DNA, the CDR3 is TGTGCCAGTAGTATAGCAACAGGGGGCCACCAGCCCCAGCATTTT. Translated, it gives CASSIATGGHQPQHF.

In its sample, this clone was seen a few times. J is TRBJ1-1 and V is TRBV7-8, with 7 nucleotides matching TRBD1. The V and J ends lost 3 bases and 2 bases, in that order; junction bases with no gene match: 18. This CDR3 region has 19 residues. The germline V gene encodes CDR1 SGHVS and CDR2 FQNEAQ. DNA for the CDR3: TGTGCCAGCAGCTTCTTTACCCGAGACAGGGATAGTTTAAACACTGAAGCTTTCTTT. Its translation: CASSFFTRDRDSLNTEAFF.

This clone was counted only a few times. This rearrangement joins TRBV4-3 to TRBJ2-1; 9 positions agree with TRBD2. Unmatched junction bases numbered 8, after V lost 0 bases and J lost 5 bases. The CDR3 spans 17 residues. Germline loops: CDR1 LGHNA, CDR2 YSLEER. The chain's CDR3 is CASSQDMAGGIDNEQFF. For the CDR3, the DNA is TGCGCCAGCAGCCAAGATATGGCGGGAGGGATTGACAATGAGCAGTTCTTC.

There are a few counts of this clone. V and J are TRBV19 and TRBJ2-1, with 9 bases that match TRBD2. CDR1 is LNHDA and CDR2 is SQIVND in the germline V gene (reference sequence). J was trimmed by 6 bases and V by 10 bases; bases with no gene match: 10. CDR3 size: 14 residues. The CDR3 region has the DNA TGTGCCACCAGGCGGGTAGCGGGAGTCAATGAGCAGTTCTTC. This codes for CATRRVAGVNEQFF.

This sequence joins TRBV14 and TRBJ2-2; 8 nucleotides agree with TRBD1. The CDR3 has 16 amino acids. The germline V gene encodes CDR1 SGHDN and CDR2 FVKESK. The ends lost 0 bases at V and 5 bases at J; junction bases unmatched: 5. The CDR3 DNA reads TGTGCCAGCAGCCAAGAGACCACAGGGGGGACCGGGGAGCTGTTTTTT. Its protein product is CASSQETTGGTGELFF. Based on the CDR3 plus reference TRBV14 and TRBJ2-2, the full variable domain is EAGVTQFPSHSVIEKGQTVTLRCDPISGHDNLYWYRRVMGKEIKFLLHFVKESKQDESGMPNNRFLAERTGGTYSTLKVQPAELEDSGVYFCASSQETTGGTGELFFGEGSRLTVL.

The chain links TRBV6-1 to TRBJ2-7, with TRBD1 matching over 8 bases. Germline-derived CDR1 and CDR2 are MNHNS and SASEGT. CDR3 size: 13 residues. J was trimmed by 7 bases and V by 3 bases; bases with no gene match: 5. The CDR3 DNA follows: TGTGCCAGCAGTGAGAGGACAGGGCAAGAGCAGTACGTC. The encoded protein is CASSERTGQEQYV.

The chain employs TRBV5-4 and TRBJ1-1; D perhaps matches TRBD1 (5 bases). CDR1 SGHNT and CDR2 YYREEE come from the germline V gene (reference sequence). The length of the CDR3 is 15 residues. V lost 0 bases and J lost 1, with 10 bases in between. CDR3 sequence (DNA): TGTGCCAGCAGCTTGGGGGGGGTTTGGAACACTGAAGCTTTCTTT. This sequence encodes CASSLGGVWNTEAFF.

The chain employs TRBV9 and TRBJ2-2; TRBD1 might be the D (6 bases). This CDR3 is built from 16 residues. Germline CDR1 is SGDLS and CDR2 is YYNGEE. Between the trimmed V and J ends, which lost 0 bases and 6 bases, there was a span of 15 bases. CDR3 sequence: CASSVGLGGAPGELFF. The CDR3 DNA follows: TGTGCCAGCAGCGTAGGGCTAGGGGGTGCGCCCGGGGAGCTGTTTTTT. The full variable domain, in which reference TRBV9 and TRBJ2-2 provide the parts outside the CDR3, is DSGVTQTPKHLITATGQRVTLRCSPRSGDLSVYWYQQSLDQGLQFLIQYYNGEERAKGNILERFSAQQFPDLHSELNLSSLELGDSALYFCASSVGLGGAPGELFFGEGSRLTVL.

V gene TRBV5-4 combines with J gene TRBJ2-3; D possibly corresponds to TRBD1 (6 bases). Germline V CDR1 and CDR2: SGHNT, YYREEE (reference sequence). Trimming removed 1 base at V and 5 bases at J, with 11 bases between. The length of the CDR3 is 14 residues. In nucleotides, the CDR3 is TGTGCCAGCAGCTTGTTACAGGGATTAGATACGCAGTATTTT. Amino acid sequence: CASSLLQGLDTQYF.